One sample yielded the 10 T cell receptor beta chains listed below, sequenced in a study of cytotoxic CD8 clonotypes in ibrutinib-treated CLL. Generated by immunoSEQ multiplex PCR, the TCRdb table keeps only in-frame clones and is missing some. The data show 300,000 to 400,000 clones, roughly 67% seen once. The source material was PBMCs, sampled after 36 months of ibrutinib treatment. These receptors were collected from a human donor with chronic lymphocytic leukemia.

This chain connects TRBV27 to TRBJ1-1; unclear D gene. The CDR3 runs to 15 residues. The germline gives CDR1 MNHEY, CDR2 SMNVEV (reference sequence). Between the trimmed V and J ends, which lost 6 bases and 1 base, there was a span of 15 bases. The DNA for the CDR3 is TGTGCCAGCAGACCGATACCCCCTCGGAACACTGAAGCTTTCTTT. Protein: CASRPIPPRNTEAFF.

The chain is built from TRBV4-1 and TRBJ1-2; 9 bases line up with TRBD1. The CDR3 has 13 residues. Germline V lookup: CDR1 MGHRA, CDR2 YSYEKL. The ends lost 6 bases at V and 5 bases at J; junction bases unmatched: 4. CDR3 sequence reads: CASSLDRGYGYTF. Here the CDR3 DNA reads TGCGCCAGCAGTCTGGACAGGGGATATGGCTACACCTTC.

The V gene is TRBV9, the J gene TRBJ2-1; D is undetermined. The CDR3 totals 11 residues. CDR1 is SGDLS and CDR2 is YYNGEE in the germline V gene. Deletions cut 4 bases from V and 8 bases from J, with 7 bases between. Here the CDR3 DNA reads TGTGCCAGCAGCCTACGAGATGAGCAGTTCTTC. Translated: CASSLRDEQFF.

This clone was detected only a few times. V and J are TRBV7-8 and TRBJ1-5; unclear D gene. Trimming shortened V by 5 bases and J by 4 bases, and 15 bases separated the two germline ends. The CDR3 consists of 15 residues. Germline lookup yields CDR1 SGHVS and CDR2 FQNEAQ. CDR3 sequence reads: CASSPMTGWNQPQHF. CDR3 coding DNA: TGTGCCAGCAGCCCCATGACCGGCTGGAATCAGCCCCAGCATTTT.

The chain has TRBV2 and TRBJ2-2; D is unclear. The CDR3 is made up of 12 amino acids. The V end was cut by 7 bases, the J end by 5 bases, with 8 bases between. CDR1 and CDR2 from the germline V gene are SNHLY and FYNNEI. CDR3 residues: CASTQWTGELFF. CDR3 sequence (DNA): TGTGCCAGCACCCAGTGGACCGGGGAGCTGTTTTTT. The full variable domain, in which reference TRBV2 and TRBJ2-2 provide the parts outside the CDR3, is EPEVTQTPSHQVTQMGQEVILRCVPISNHLYFYWYRQILGQKVEFLVSFYNNEISEKSEIFDDQFSVERPDGSNFTLKIRSTKLEDSAMYFCASTQWTGELFFGEGSRLTVL.

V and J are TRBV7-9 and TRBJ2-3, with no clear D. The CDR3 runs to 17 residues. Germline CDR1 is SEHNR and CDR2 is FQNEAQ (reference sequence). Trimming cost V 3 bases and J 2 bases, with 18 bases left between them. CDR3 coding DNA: TGTGCCAGCAGCTTCCCCGTTGTTCCCGACCTCACAGATACGCAGTATTTT. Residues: CASSFPVVPDLTDTQYF.

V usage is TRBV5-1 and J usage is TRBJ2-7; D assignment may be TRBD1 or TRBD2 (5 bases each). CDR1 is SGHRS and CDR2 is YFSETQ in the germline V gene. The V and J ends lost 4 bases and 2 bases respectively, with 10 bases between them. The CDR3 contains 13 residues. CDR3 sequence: CASSNGAPYEQYF. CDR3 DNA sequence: TGCGCCAGCAGCAACGGGGCACCCTACGAGCAGTACTTC. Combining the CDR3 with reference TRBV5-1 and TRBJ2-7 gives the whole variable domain KAGVTQTPRYLIKTRGQQVTLSCSPISGHRSVSWYQQTPGQGLQFLFEYFSETQRNKGNFPGRFSGRQFSNSRSEMNVSTLELGDSALYLCASSNGAPYEQYFGPGTRLTVT.

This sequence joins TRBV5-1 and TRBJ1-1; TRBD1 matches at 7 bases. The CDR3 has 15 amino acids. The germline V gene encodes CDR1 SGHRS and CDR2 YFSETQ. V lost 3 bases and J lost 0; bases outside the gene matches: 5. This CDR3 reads CASSSLQGMNTEAFF. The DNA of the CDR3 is TGCGCCAGCAGCTCCCTACAGGGGATGAACACTGAAGCTTTCTTT.

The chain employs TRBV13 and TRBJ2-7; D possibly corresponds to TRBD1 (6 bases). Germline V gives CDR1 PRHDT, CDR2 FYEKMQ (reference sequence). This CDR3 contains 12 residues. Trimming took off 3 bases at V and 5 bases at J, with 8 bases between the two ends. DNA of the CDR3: TGTGCCAGCAGCTTGGACAGAGACGAGCAGTACTTC. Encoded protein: CASSLDRDEQYF.

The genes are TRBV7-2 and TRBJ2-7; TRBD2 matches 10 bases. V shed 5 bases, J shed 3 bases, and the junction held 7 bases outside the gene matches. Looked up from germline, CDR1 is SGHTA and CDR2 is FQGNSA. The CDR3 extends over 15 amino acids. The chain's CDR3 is CASSTRTSGFYEQYF. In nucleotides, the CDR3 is TGTGCCAGCAGCACCAGGACTAGCGGTTTCTACGAGCAGTACTTC. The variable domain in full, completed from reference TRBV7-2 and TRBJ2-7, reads GAGVSQSPSNKVTEKGKDVELRCDPISGHTALYWYRQSLGQGLEFLIYFQGNSAPDKSGLPSDRFSAERTGGSVSTLTIQRTQQEDSAVYLCASSTRTSGFYEQYFGPGTRLTVT.